A selection of T cell receptor beta chains follows, all from one sample in a study of beta chain features in type 1 diabetes. Some clones are missing from TCRdb's copy, which holds only in-frame ones; the method was immunoSEQ multiplex PCR. The sample has about 260,000 clones; approximately 20% are singletons. The sample was naive CD4+ T cells from blood. The receptors were gathered from a woman aged 40 to 49 with type 1 diabetes. Both conserved end residues are part of each CDR3. D genes are given only for firm matches. Not every row has a clone size; where given, it reads once, few, many or a size class.

J: TRBJ2-7; V: TRBV7-9; size: few; D: NA; CDR3: CASSRAYEQYF; DNA: TGTGCCAGCAGTCGCGCCTACGAGCAGTACTTC
J: TRBJ2-7; V: TRBV13; size: few; D: NA; CDR3: CASSLGVRNEQYF; DNA: TGTGCCAGCAGCTTAGGGGTGCGAAACGAGCAGTACTTC
J: TRBJ2-7; V: TRBV14; size: few; D: TRBD2; CDR3: CASSQAASGGYEQYF; DNA: TGTGCCAGCAGCCAGGCGGCTAGCGGGGGTTACGAGCAGTACTTC
J: TRBJ2-7; V: TRBV2; size: NA; D: NA; CDR3: CASSEGQGGEQYF; DNA: TGTGCCAGCAGTGAGGGCCAGGGTGGCGAGCAGTACTTC
J: TRBJ1-5; V: TRBV18; size: NA; D: NA; CDR3: CASSQEPGNQPQHF; DNA: TGTGCCAGCTCACAAGAACCGGGCAATCAGCCCCAGCATTTT
J: TRBJ1-5; V: TRBV30; size: few; D: NA; CDR3: CAWSVLGENQPQHF; DNA: TGTGCCTGGAGTGTACTTGGAGAAAATCAGCCCCAGCATTTT
J: TRBJ1-2; V: TRBV5-1; size: NA; D: NA; CDR3: CASSLTLSGGYTF; DNA: TGCGCCAGCAGCTTGACCCTCTCGGGTGGCTACACCTTC
J: TRBJ2-2; V: TRBV5-4; size: NA; D: TRBD2; CDR3: CASSPTSSYTGELFF; DNA: TGTGCCAGCAGCCCGACTAGCTCCTACACCGGGGAGCTGTTTTTT
J: TRBJ2-1; V: TRBV10-3; size: NA; D: TRBD2; CDR3: CAISGLAGDEQFF; DNA: TGTGCCATCAGTGGACTAGCGGGAGACGAGCAGTTCTTC
J: TRBJ2-1; V: TRBV29-1; size: NA; D: NA; CDR3: CSGTGQPTGEQFF; DNA: TGCAGCGGCACCGGACAGCCTACGGGGGAGCAGTTCTTC
J: TRBJ1-1; V: TRBV29-1; size: NA; D: TRBD1; CDR3: CSVSGQMNTEAFF; DNA: TGCAGCGTTTCGGGACAGATGAACACTGAAGCTTTCTTT
J: TRBJ1-1; V: TRBV5-4; size: NA; D: NA; CDR3: CASNNEQGRGTEAFF; DNA: TGTGCCAGCAACAATGAACAGGGCCGAGGAACTGAAGCTTTCTTT
J: TRBJ1-1; V: TRBV5-1; size: few; D: NA; CDR3: CASSSTTGAEAFF; DNA: TGCGCCAGCAGCTCAACGACAGGCGCTGAAGCTTTCTTT
J: TRBJ2-7; V: TRBV6-1; size: few; D: NA; CDR3: CASSDEGEQYF; DNA: TGTGCCAGCAGTGACGAGGGCGAGCAGTACTTC
J: TRBJ1-1; V: TRBV7-9; size: NA; D: NA; CDR3: CASSLGLTGNTEAFF; DNA: TGTGCCAGCAGCTTAGGCCTGACAGGAAACACTGAAGCTTTCTTT
J: TRBJ2-4; V: TRBV5-1; size: few; D: NA; CDR3: CASSPDGGVAKNIQYF; DNA: TGCGCCAGCAGCCCGGATGGCGGGGTAGCCAAAAACATTCAGTACTTC
J: TRBJ2-7; V: TRBV4-1; size: few; D: NA; CDR3: CASSQGALPPYEQYF; DNA: TGCGCCAGCAGCCAAGGAGCGCTGCCCCCCTACGAGCAGTACTTC
J: TRBJ2-7; V: TRBV4-3; size: few; D: TRBD2; CDR3: CASSQGLLAGSSSYEQYF; DNA: TGCGCCAGCAGCCAAGGGTTACTAGCGGGATCGAGCTCCTACGAGCAGTACTTC
J: TRBJ2-7; V: TRBV7-3; size: few; D: NA; CDR3: CASSLDASGEQYF; DNA: TGTGCCAGCAGCTTGGATGCCTCGGGGGAGCAGTACTTC
J: TRBJ1-1; V: TRBV5-1; size: few; D: TRBD1; CDR3: CASSPGWGQSEAFF; DNA: TGCGCCAGCAGCCCCGGCTGGGGACAGTCTGAAGCTTTCTTT